The sequence of this TCR beta chain was determined in a study of T-cell reconstitution after alpha-beta-depleted transplantation in children. J gave up 3 bases and V 0 bases, and 6 bases lay outside the gene matches. CDR3 length: 15 amino acids. Per the germline V gene, CDR1 is SGHKS and CDR2 is YYEKEE (reference sequence). Construction of the TCRbeta library involved unique molecular identifiers. TCRdb independently ran MiXCR on the PCR reads; one entry per CDR3 protein. The sample consists of about 500,000 distinct CDR3 sequences, about 10% of them appearing once. Study-wide results and limits: Surviving recipient T cells and intrathymic progenitors accounted for some patients' high TCRbeta diversity at day 60. The main origin of T-cell counts and diversity one year after transplant was newly produced T cells. Several hundred expanded graft clones reportedly gave rise to the alpha-beta T cells present about two months after transplant.

To note about this clonotype: The antigen is unknown.

The TCR was taken from a female patient between 2 and 10 years old who had a stem cell transplant for aplastic anemia, so the T cells may come from the graft donor. The V call is TRBV5-5, the J call TRBJ2-7; 7 positions agree with TRBD1. Sequenced material: PBMCs, mostly from graft donor cells, taken 180 days after TCRalphabeta/CD19-depleted stem cell transplant. The CDR3 DNA reads as TGTGCCAGCAGCTTGGCCGTTCACAGGGGCTACGAGCAGTACTTC. Translated: CASSLAVHRGYEQYF. The variable domain in full, with the rest retrieved from reference TRBV5-5 and TRBJ2-7, is DAGVTQSPTHLIKTRGQQVTLRCSPISGHKSVSWYQQVLGQGPQFIFQYYEKEERGRGNFPDRFSARQFPNYSSELNVNALLLGDSALYLCASSLAVHRGYEQYFGPGTRLTVT.